In this sample, the clone carrying this T cell receptor (beta chain) turned up a few times. Its specificity is not known. The sample has other DNA sequences that encode this CDR3 too. Naive CD8 populations comprised CD45RO-negative cells positively selected for CCR7, excluding terminally differentiated effector memory CD45RA+ cells. These data are taken from a study of shared clonotypes between healthy human individuals. At the level of the study: Researchers drew samples from a couple of women and a few men aged 18 to 49.

The data were produced by immunoSEQ multiplex PCR, yet TCRdb's version contains in-frame clones alone and is incomplete. The sample has about 2,200,000 clones, about 92% seen once. General observations from the study: Naive CD4 clonotype sharing across four donors was around 5%.

The ends were cut back, 6 bases at V and 0 bases at J, with 6 bases in the middle. The germline V gene encodes CDR1 MNHEY and CDR2 SMNVEV (reference sequence). The CDR3 consists of 12 residues. This chain links TRBV27 with TRBJ2-7; D not resolved. The sequenced material came from naive CD8+ T cells from PBMCs. This clonotype originated in a man aged 18 to 29 in good health. Some clones in this sample may be carry-over from other donors' samples. The CDR3 DNA sequence: TGTGCCAGCAGCCCGAGCTCCTACGAGCAGTACTTC. It encodes CASSPSSYEQYF.